What follows are 3 T cell receptor beta chains derived from one specimen sequenced in a study of neurological immune-mediated disorders. In TCRdb, the 5' RACE reads were re-called with MiXCR into one record per CDR3 protein. This table holds under 80,000 distinct CDR3 sequences, around 5% found once. The sample was PBMCs. The receptors shown here come from a woman aged 30 to 39 with multiple sclerosis.

This clonotype occurred many times. The chain has TRBV3-1 and TRBJ1-1, with D possibly TRBD1 on 5 matching bases. Trimming took 2 bases from V and 7 from J, leaving 17 bases between them. Germline V CDR1 and CDR2: LGHDT, YNNKEL (reference sequence). This CDR3 contains 15 residues. This CDR3 reads CASSQSGMGGFEAFF. DNA for the CDR3: TGTGCCAGCAGCCAATCCGGGATGGGGGGGTTTGAAGCTTTCTTT.

This clonotype came up many times. The chain combines TRBV20-1 with TRBJ2-5; D possibly corresponds to TRBD1 (6 bases). Trimming took 4 bases from V and 5 from J, leaving 20 bases between them. Germline V CDR1 and CDR2: DFQATT, SNEGSKA (reference sequence). This CDR3 has 15 amino acids. The CDR3 DNA reads as TGCAGTGCTATACCTTTACAGGGAATACGGGAGACCCAGTACTTC. Translated: CSAIPLQGIRETQYF.

This clonotype turned up a few times. V and J are TRBV4-2 and TRBJ2-5, with TRBD2 matching over 8 bases. The J segment lost 2 bases and the V segment lost 0 bases, leaving 5 bases of the junction unmatched. Germline assignment: CDR1 LGHNA and CDR2 YNFKEQ. This CDR3 is 16 amino acids long. CDR3: CASSQDPRGGQETQYF. The CDR3 nucleotides are TGTGCCAGCAGCCAAGACCCACGGGGGGGACAAGAGACCCAGTACTTC.